One and the same sample provided the 16 T cell receptor beta chains below, sequenced in a study of shared clonotypes between healthy human individuals. Repertoires were generated with immunoSEQ multiplex PCR, while TCRdb's copy carries only in-frame clones and drops some. The table lists just over 2,000,000 clones, 85% to 95% of them singletons. Material for sequencing was naive CD4+ T cells sorted from blood. Subset indicated: CD45RA+ positively selected. The source is a man younger than 35 in good health.

V and J are TRBV29-1 and TRBJ1-3; no definite D call. Germline V gives CDR1 SQVTM, CDR2 ANQGSEA. Trimming removed 8 bases at V and 0 bases at J, with 11 bases between. CDR3 length: 13 amino acids. The CDR3 sequence is CSCRSFSGNTIYF. In nucleotides, the CDR3 is TGCAGCTGTAGGTCGTTCTCTGGAAACACCATATATTTT.

With respect to this clone: Other DNA variants within this sample encode the same CDR3. This sequence joins TRBV5-1 and TRBJ1-1; D is perhaps TRBD1 (5 bases). Germline values: CDR1 SGHRS, CDR2 YFSETQ. CDR3 length: 13 amino acids. Deletions cut 0 bases from V and 5 bases from J, with 8 bases between. The CDR3 protein is CASSLGPGTEAFF. CDR3 coding DNA: TGCGCCAGCAGCTTGGGGCCAGGGACTGAAGCTTTCTTT. The full variable domain, completed using reference TRBV5-1 and TRBJ1-1, is KAGVTQTPRYLIKTRGQQVTLSCSPISGHRSVSWYQQTPGQGLQFLFEYFSETQRNKGNFPGRFSGRQFSNSRSEMNVSTLELGDSALYLCASSLGPGTEAFFGQGTRLTVV.

The chain recombines TRBV4-2 with TRBJ2-1; 11 bases are a match to TRBD2. This CDR3 contains 15 residues. CDR1 is LGHNA, CDR2 YNFKEQ, per germline. With V trimmed by 1 base and J by 6 bases, 2 bases remained unmatched. The CDR3 loop reads CASSQASGGRNEQFF. The CDR3 DNA reads as TGTGCCAGCAGCCAAGCTAGCGGGGGGCGCAATGAGCAGTTCTTC.

The chain couples TRBV14 to TRBJ2-1; 9 bases fit TRBD1. This CDR3 contains 16 residues. Germline values: CDR1 SGHDN, CDR2 FVKESK. V lost 8 bases to trimming and J lost 1 base; unmatched junction nucleotides: 9. This CDR3 reads CASGKTGTGSYNEQFF. The CDR3 DNA reads as TGTGCCAGCGGGAAGACCGGGACAGGGTCCTACAATGAGCAGTTCTTC. Supplemented by reference TRBV14 and TRBJ2-1, the full variable domain reads EAGVTQFPSHSVIEKGQTVTLRCDPISGHDNLYWYRRVMGKEIKFLLHFVKESKQDESGMPNNRFLAERTGGTYSTLKVQPAELEDSGVYFCASGKTGTGSYNEQFFGPGTRLTVL.

This rearrangement joins TRBV6-1 to TRBJ1-1; D not certain. The CDR3 length is 14 residues. CDR1 is MNHNS, CDR2 SASEGT, per germline. V lost 0 bases and J lost 11, with 16 bases in between. CDR3 residues: CASSEALQGFGAFF. For the CDR3, the DNA is TGTGCCAGCAGTGAAGCGCTACAAGGCTTTGGCGCTTTCTTT.

The chain links TRBV5-1 to TRBJ2-7; 9 positions match TRBD1. CDR1 and CDR2 from the germline V gene are SGHRS and YFSETQ. The CDR3 covers 16 residues. Trimming at V came to 5 bases and at J to 3 bases, leaving 12 bases not matched to a gene. The DNA of the CDR3 is TGCGCCAGCAGGAAATATCCGGGACAGGGTATCTACGAGCAGTACTTC. Translated, it gives CASRKYPGQGIYEQYF.

The J gene is TRBJ1-5, the V gene TRBV5-1, with 8 nucleotides matching TRBD1. The V gene's germline CDR1 is SGHRS and CDR2 YFSETQ. V lost 5 bases to trimming and J lost 2 bases; unmatched junction nucleotides: 6. CDR3 length equals 15 residues. DNA of the CDR3: TGCGCCAGCAGACTAGACAGGGGTGGCAATCAGCCCCAGCATTTT. This sequence encodes CASRLDRGGNQPQHF.

The chain is built from TRBV5-6 and TRBJ2-7; 12 bases line up with TRBD2. The CDR3 sequence is 15 residues long. CDR1 is SGHDT, CDR2 YYEEEE, per germline. The J segment lost 5 bases and the V segment lost 0 bases, leaving 3 bases of the junction unmatched. CDR3 amino acids: CASSLVTSGGNEQYF. CDR3 nucleotides: TGTGCCAGCAGCTTGGTGACTAGCGGGGGCAACGAGCAGTACTTC.

The CDR3 region has the DNA TGTGCCAGCAGTGGGTCGGGACAGGGAACCTACGAGCAGTACTTC. This sequence encodes CASSGSGQGTYEQYF. V usage is TRBV6-6 and J usage is TRBJ2-7, with 9 bases fitting TRBD1. The CDR3 is made up of 15 amino acids. The V and J ends lost 5 bases and 2 bases, in that order; junction bases with no gene match: 7. Germline CDR1 is MNHNY and CDR2 is SVGAGI (reference sequence).

The V call is TRBV18, the J call TRBJ2-5; D unclear. Trimming left V 5 bases short and J 4 bases short, with 11 bases between. This CDR3 contains 13 residues. Germline V gene data show CDR1 as KGHSH and CDR2 as LQKENI. CDR3 amino acids: CASSSGLGETQYF. CDR3 DNA: TGTGCCAGCTCATCTGGTCTAGGAGAGACCCAGTACTTC.

As regards this clone: Other DNA sequences in the same sample also yield this CDR3. The chain joins TRBV30 to TRBJ1-1, with D perhaps matching TRBD1 (5 bases). Germline CDR1 reads GTSNPN; CDR2 reads SVGIG (reference sequence). Trimming stripped 1 base from V and 4 bases from J, with 10 bases between. The CDR3 totals 13 residues. The CDR3 DNA is TGTGCCTGGAGTGCCCAGGGTGGCACTGAAGCTTTCTTT. This translates into CAWSAQGGTEAFF.

Concerning this clone: One end of the junction fails to match germline, which may point to a read error. The chain uses TRBV19 and TRBJ1-5, with 7 positions matching TRBD1. The germline V gene encodes CDR1 LNHDA and CDR2 SQIVND (reference sequence). The CDR3 totals 16 residues. The CDR3 loop reads CASRIGGRDRDQPQHF. The DNA for the CDR3 is TGTGCCAGTAGGATAGGGGGCCGGGACAGAGATCAGCCCCAGCATTTT.

Comment on this clone: This may come from a read error, since a much larger clone is one base off. Other DNA sequences of this sample code for an identical CDR3. The chain employs TRBV5-4 and TRBJ1-4; a weak D match, TRBD1 (5 bases). The CDR3 extends over 16 amino acids. Germline V gene lookup returns CDR1 SGHNT and CDR2 YYREEE (reference sequence). The CDR3 is CASSPGLLSTNEKLFF. The DNA for the CDR3 is TGTGCTAGCAGCCCGGGGCTACTCTCAACTAATGAAAAACTGTTTTTT.

In DNA, the CDR3 is TGCGCCAGCAGCAGCTCAGGGACGGAGAACACTGAAGCTTTCTTT. Its protein is CASSSSGTENTEAFF. The rearrangement links TRBV5-1 to TRBJ1-1, with a possible D match to TRBD1 (5 bases). Germline lookup yields CDR1 SGHRS and CDR2 YFSETQ. Trimming pared 4 bases from V and 1 base from J, leaving 14 bases between. This CDR3 has 15 residues.

V gene TRBV29-1 combines with J gene TRBJ1-4; TRBD1 might be the D (6 bases). Germline-derived CDR1 and CDR2 are SQVTM and ANQGSEA. The CDR3 totals 15 residues. V was cut by 1 base and J by 8 bases, with 17 bases left in between. This CDR3 reads CSVEGTGYWEEKLFF. The CDR3 DNA sequence: TGCAGCGTTGAAGGTACAGGGTATTGGGAAGAAAAACTGTTTTTT.

The count of this clone is one. The chain carries TRBV5-1 and TRBJ1-1; D is perhaps TRBD1 (6 bases). CDR1 is SGHRS, CDR2 YFSETQ, per germline. CDR3 length: 16 residues. Trimming took off 0 bases at V and 1 base at J, with 13 bases between the two ends. CDR3 sequence (DNA): TGCGCCAGCAGCTTGGTGCAGGGGAAAAGGAACACTGAAGCTTTCTTT. Its translation is CASSLVQGKRNTEAFF.